This T cell receptor beta chain was recovered during a study of blood T cell repertoires in COVID-19. This table comes from immunoSEQ multiplex PCR, and its TCRdb copy is limited to in-frame clones, with some not included. In the table there are 250,000 to 300,000 clones, roughly 88% of which are singletons. CDR1 and CDR2 (germline): SGHDT, YYEEEE. Deletions cut 2 bases from V and 4 bases from J, with 9 bases between. The length of the CDR3 is 13 residues. The sequenced material came from peripheral blood. V usage is TRBV5-6 and J usage is TRBJ1-1; tentatively, D is TRBD1 (5 bases). This sequence originates from a woman in her twenties or thirties with active or convalescent COVID-19. In DNA form, the CDR3 reads TGTGCCAGCAGCTTCGGAAGGGGCACTGAAGCTTTCTTT. Translating gives CASSFGRGTEAFF.